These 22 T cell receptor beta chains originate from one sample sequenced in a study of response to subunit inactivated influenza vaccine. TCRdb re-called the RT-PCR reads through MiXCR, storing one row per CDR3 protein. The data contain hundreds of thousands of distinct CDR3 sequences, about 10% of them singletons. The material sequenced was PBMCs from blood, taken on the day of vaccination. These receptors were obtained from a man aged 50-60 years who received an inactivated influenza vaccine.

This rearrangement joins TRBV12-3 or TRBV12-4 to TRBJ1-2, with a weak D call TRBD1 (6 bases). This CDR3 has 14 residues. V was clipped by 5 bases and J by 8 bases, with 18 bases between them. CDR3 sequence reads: CASSREQGRGGYTF. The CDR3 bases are TGTGCCAGCAGTCGGGAACAGGGCAGGGGCGGCTACACCTTC.

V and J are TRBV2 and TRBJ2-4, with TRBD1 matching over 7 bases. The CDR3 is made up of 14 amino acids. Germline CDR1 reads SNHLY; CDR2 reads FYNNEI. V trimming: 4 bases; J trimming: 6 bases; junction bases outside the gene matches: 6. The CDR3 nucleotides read TGTGCCAGCAGTGTAGGGGGCAGGGGAAACATTCAGTACTTC. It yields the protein CASSVGGRGNIQYF.

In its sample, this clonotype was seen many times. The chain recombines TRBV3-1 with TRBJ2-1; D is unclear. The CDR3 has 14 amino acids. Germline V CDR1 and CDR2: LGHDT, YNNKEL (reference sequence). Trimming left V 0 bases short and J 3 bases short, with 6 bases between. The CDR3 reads CASSQDSSYNEQFF. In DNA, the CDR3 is TGTGCCAGCAGCCAAGATTCAAGCTACAATGAGCAGTTCTTC.

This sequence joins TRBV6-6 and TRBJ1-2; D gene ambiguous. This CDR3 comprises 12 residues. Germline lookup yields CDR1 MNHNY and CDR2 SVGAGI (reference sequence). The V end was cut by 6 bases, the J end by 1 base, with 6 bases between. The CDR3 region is CASRDRNYGYTF. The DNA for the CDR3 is TGTGCCAGCAGGGACCGTAACTATGGCTACACCTTC.

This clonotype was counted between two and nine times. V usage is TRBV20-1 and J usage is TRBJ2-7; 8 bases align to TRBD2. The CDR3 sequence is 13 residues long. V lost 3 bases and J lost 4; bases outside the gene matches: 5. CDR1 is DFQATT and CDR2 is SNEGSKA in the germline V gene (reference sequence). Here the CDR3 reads CSASPAGVYEQYF. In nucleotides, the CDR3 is TGCAGTGCTAGTCCAGCGGGAGTGTACGAGCAGTACTTC.

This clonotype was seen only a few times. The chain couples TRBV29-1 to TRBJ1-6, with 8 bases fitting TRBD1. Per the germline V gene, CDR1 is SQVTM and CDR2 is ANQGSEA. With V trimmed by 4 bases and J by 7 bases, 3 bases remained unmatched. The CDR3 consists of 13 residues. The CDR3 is CSVGTGLNSPLHF. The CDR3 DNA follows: TGCAGCGTTGGGACAGGGTTGAATTCACCCCTCCACTTT. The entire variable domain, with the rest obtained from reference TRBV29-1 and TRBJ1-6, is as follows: SAVISQKPSRDICQRGTSLTIQCQVDSQVTMMFWYRQQPGQSLTLIATANQGSEATYESGFVIDKFPISRPNLTFSTLTVSNMSPEDSSIYLCSVGTGLNSPLHFGNGTRLTVT.

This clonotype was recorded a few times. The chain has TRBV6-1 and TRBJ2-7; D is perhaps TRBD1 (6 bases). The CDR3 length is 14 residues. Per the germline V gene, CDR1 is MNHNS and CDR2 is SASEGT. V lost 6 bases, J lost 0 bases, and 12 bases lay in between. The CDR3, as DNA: TGTGCCAGCAGGGTTACAGGGAGCTCCTACGAGCAGTACTTC. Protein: CASRVTGSSYEQYF.

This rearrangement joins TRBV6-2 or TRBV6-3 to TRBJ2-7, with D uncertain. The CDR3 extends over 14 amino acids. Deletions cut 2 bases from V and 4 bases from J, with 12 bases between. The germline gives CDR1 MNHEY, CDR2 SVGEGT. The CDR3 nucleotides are TGTGCCAGCAGTTACGCCCACAAGCCTTACGAGCAGTACTTC. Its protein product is CASSYAHKPYEQYF.

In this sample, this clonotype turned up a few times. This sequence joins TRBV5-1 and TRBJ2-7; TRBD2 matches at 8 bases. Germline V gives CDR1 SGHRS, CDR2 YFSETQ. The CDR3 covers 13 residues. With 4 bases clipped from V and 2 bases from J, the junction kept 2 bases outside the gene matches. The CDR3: CASSVGLAYEQYF. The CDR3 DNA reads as TGCGCCAGCAGCGTGGGACTAGCCTACGAGCAGTACTTC.

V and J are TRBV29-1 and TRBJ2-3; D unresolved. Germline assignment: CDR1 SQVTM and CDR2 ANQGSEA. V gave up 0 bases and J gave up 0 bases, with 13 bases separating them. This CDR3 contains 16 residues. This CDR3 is CSVEDLEGLSTDTQYF. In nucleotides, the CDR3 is TGCAGCGTTGAAGATCTGGAAGGGTTAAGCACAGATACGCAGTATTTT.

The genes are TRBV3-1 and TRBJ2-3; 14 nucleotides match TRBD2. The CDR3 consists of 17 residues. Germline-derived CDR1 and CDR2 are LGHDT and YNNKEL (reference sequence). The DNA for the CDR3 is TGTACCTTCAGGGGACTAGCGGGGGCTCTTAGCACAGATACGCAGTATTTT. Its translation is CTFRGLAGALSTDTQYF.

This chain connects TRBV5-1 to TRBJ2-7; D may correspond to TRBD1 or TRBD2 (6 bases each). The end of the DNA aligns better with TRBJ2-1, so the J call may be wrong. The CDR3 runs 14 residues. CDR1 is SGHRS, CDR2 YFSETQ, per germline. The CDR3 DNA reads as TGCGCCAGCAGCCGCGGGGACACCGACTACGAGCAGTTCTTC. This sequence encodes CASSRGDTDYEQFF.

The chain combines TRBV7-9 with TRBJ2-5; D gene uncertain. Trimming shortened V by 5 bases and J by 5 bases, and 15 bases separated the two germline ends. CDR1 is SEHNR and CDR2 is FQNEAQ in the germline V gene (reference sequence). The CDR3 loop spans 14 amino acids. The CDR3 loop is CASSVVGYSETQYF. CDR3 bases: TGTGCCAGCAGCGTTGTGGGTTATTCGGAGACCCAGTACTTC.

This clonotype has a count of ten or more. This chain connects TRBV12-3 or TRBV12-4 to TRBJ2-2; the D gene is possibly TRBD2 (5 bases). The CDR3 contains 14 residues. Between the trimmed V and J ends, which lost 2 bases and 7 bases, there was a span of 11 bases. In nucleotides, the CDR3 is TGTGCCAGCAGTTTACGGGGATTTAGCGGGGAGCTGTTTTTT. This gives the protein CASSLRGFSGELFF.

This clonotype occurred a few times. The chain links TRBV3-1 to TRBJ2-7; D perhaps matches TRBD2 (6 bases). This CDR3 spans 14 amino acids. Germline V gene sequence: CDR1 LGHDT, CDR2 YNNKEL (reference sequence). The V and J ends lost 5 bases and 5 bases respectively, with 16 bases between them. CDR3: CASSGRGHGDEQYF. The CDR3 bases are TGTGCCAGCAGCGGGCGGGGTCACGGCGACGAGCAGTACTTC.

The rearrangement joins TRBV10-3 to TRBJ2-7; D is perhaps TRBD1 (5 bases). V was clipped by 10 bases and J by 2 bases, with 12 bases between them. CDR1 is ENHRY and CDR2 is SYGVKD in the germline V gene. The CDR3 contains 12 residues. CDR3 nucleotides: TGTGCCACCAACCAGGGAACCTACGAGCAGTACTTC. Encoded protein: CATNQGTYEQYF.

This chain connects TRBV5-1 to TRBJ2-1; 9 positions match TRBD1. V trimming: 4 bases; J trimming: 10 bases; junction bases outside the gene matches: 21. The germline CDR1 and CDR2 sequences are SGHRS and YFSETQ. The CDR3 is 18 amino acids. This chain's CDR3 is CASSARRQEGTGLREQFF. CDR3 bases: TGCGCCAGCAGCGCAAGACGGCAAGAGGGGACAGGGCTTCGCGAGCAGTTCTTC.

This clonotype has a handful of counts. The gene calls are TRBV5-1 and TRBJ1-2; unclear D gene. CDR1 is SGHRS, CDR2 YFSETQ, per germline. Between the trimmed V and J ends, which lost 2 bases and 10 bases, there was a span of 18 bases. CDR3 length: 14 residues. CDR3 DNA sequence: TGCGCCAGCAGCTTAGAATGGAGTTCCAAGGTCTACACCTTC. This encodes CASSLEWSSKVYTF. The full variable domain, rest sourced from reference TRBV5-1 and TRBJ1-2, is KAGVTQTPRYLIKTRGQQVTLSCSPISGHRSVSWYQQTPGQGLQFLFEYFSETQRNKGNFPGRFSGRQFSNSRSEMNVSTLELGDSALYLCASSLEWSSKVYTFGSGTRLTVV.

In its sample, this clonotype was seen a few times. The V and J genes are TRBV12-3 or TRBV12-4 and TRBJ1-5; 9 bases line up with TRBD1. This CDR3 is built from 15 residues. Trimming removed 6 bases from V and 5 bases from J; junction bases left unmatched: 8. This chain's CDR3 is CASRKGTGSHQPQHF. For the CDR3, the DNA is TGTGCCAGCAGAAAAGGGACAGGGTCCCATCAGCCCCAGCATTTT.

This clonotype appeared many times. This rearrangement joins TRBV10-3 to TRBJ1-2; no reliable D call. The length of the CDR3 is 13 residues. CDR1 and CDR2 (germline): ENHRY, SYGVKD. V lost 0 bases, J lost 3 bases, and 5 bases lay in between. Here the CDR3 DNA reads TGTGCCATCAGTGAGTCGGCAGACTATGGCTACACCTTC. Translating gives CAISESADYGYTF.

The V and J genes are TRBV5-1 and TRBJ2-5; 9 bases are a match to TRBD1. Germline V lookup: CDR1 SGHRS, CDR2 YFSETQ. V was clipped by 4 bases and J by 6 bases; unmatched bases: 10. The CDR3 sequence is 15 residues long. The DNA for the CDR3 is TGCGCCAGCAGCCGGACAGGGGTACTTCGTCAGACCCAGTACTTC. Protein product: CASSRTGVLRQTQYF.

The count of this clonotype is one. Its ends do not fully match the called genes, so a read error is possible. CDR3 nucleotide sequence: TGTGTCAGCAGCTTAATGGTCGGTTCGGGGAATGAGCAGTTCTTC. Its protein product is CVSSLMVGSGNEQFF. This chain joins TRBV7-3 and TRBJ2-1; maybe TRBD2 (5 bases). From germline, CDR1 is SGHTA and CDR2 FQGTGA. CDR3 size: 15 residues.